This T cell receptor beta chain appears in the sequencing data of a study of a mutant IDH1 vaccine in newly diagnosed glioma (dated by TCRdb to the early 2020s). For the wider study: Patients were given eight vaccinations, in weeks 1, 3, 5, 7, 11, 15, 19 and 23, which matched visits V03 through V10. Vaccination started 4-6 weeks after radiotherapy alone, or was given together with temozolomide cycles in the groups whose treatment included chemotherapy. Of the approximately 35 treated patients, about 60% were male and about 40% were female, and the mean age was approximately 40 years. Before enrollment, patients had received standard therapy of radiotherapy alone, temozolomide alone, or radiochemotherapy with temozolomide; most received the combination. Peripheral blood was drawn at six visits: V03 (baseline), V05, V07, V10, V12 and V13. Longitudinal TCRB deep sequencing was performed for fewer than 30 treated patients wherever samples were available for exploratory analyses. The full study reports these points: Immune responses induced by the vaccine were seen in 93.3% of patients across multiple MHC alleles. No apparent relationship was observed between pseudoprogression and alterations in the top peripheral T cell clonotypes detected by TCRB sequencing. It was noted by the authors that analyses of patient blood samples could not be reproduced owing to sample limitations. Availability determined which PBMC samples were chosen for TCRB deep sequencing.

The receptor library was made with the immunoSEQ multiplex PCR assay. Rearranged TCR beta chain sequences were amplified using the hsTCRB Kit according to the manufacturer's protocol. Sequencing of TCRB libraries was carried out on an Illumina MiSeq. The study's own analysis went as follows. Demultiplexing, trimming and gene mapping were performed with the kit vendor's proprietary platform. Imported from immuneACCESS, the table was reduced by TCRdb to in-frame sequences with V and J called. These copies leave out some clones; in studies compared against another copy, an unresolved V gene accounts for under half, and the cause of the remainder is not known. V and J calls and clone size come straight from that table; D and trimming were deduced from the DNA. Within this sample are about 82,000 clones, with 85% of them counted one time only. The biggest ten clones account for about 2.2% of the sample.

Comment on this clone: Which antigen it targets is not known. The sample holds no much larger clone one base away, and base qualities are not on file.

The intended sense of this specimen's time point label: week 23, last vaccination. Every vaccine dose consisted of 300 ug of a 20-mer mutant IDH1 peptide in Montanide, administered subcutaneously together with topical imiquimod. Donors had newly diagnosed WHO grade 3 or 4 IDH1-mutant astrocytomas with loss of nuclear ATRX. The samples were drawn from NOA16, a multicentre, single-arm, open-label phase I trial in Germany that tested a mutant IDH1 peptide vaccine in humans for the first time. The DNeasy Blood and Tissue Kit was used to extract genomic DNA from EDTA blood for TCRB sequencing. Specimen: PBMCs, collected from a glioma patient whose treatment included an IDH1 peptide vaccine. This receptor was obtained from a young man with glioma. Some clones in this sample may be carry-over from other donors' samples.

CDR3 region: CASRTDHNEQFF. The DNA sequence follows: TGCGCCAGCAGAACAGATCACAATGAGCAGTTCTTC. Rearrangement joined TRBV5-1 to TRBJ2-1; the D gene remains uncertain. The CDR3 starts with the cysteine, ends with the phenylalanine, and has 12 residues. This entry keeps only the CDR3 DNA: 36 bases, framed from base 1. Trimming at the junction amounts to 5 bases on V and 5 bases on J, and the germline ends lie 8 bases apart. CDR1 and CDR2 were assigned from the germline V gene as SGHRS and YFSETQ.